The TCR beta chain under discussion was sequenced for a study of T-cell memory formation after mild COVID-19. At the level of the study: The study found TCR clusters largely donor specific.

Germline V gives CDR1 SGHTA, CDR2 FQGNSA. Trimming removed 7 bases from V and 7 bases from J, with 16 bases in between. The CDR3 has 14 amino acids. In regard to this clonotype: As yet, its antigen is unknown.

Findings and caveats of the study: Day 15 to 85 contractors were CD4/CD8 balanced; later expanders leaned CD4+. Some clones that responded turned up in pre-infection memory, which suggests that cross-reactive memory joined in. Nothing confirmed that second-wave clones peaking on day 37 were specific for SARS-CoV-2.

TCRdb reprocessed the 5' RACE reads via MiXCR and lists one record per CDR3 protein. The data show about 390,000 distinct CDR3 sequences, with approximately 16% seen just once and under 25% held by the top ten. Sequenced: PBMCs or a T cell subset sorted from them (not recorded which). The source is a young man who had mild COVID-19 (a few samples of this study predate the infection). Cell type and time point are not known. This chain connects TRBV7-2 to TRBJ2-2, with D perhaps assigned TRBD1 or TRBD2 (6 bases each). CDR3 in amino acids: CASILGGRYGELFF. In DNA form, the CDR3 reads TGTGCCAGCATCCTGGGGGGCCGGTACGGGGAGCTGTTTTTT.